The 13 T cell receptor beta chains below all came from one sample that was sequenced in a study of blood T cell repertoires in COVID-19. Data came from immunoSEQ multiplex PCR; TCRdb stores just in-frame clones and leaves some out. The sample records tens of thousands of clones, more than 75% being singletons. The sample comprised peripheral blood. The source is a human donor in a cohort sampled during active COVID-19.

This chain joins TRBV6-5 and TRBJ1-1; 7 bases line up with TRBD1. After removal of 8 bases from V and 0 bases from J, the junction contained 6 bases not matched to a gene. The germline V gene encodes CDR1 MNHEY and CDR2 SVGAGI. CDR3 length: 14 amino acids. The CDR3 sequence is CASGLGQLNTEAFF. DNA of the CDR3: TGTGCCAGCGGGTTGGGACAGCTGAACACTGAAGCTTTCTTT.

The chain's CDR3 is CASSLDRGSGNTIYF. The CDR3, as DNA: TGTGCCAGCAGCTTGGACAGGGGATCTGGAAACACCATATATTTT. The chain recombines TRBV5-5 with TRBJ1-3; 7 bases fit TRBD1. The germline CDR1 and CDR2 sequences are SGHKS and YYEKEE (reference sequence). This CDR3 spans 15 amino acids. Unmatched junction bases numbered 1, after V lost 0 bases and J lost 1 base.

The chain recombines TRBV6-6 with TRBJ2-3; TRBD2 matches 12 bases. The germline gives CDR1 MNHNY, CDR2 SVGAGI (reference sequence). After removal of 8 bases from V and 6 bases from J, the junction contained 0 bases not matched to a gene. This CDR3 has 12 residues. The CDR3 DNA sequence: TGTGCCAGCGGGACTAGCGGGGATACGCAGTATTTT. It codes for CASGTSGDTQYF.

This clone was detected once. This sequence joins TRBV11-2 and TRBJ1-3; D is unresolved. This CDR3 comprises 16 residues. The V and J ends lost 0 bases and 1 base respectively, with 10 bases between them. Germline V gives CDR1 SGHAT, CDR2 FQNNGV. The CDR3 nucleotides read TGTGCCAGCAGCTTAGATCGGCGGAGGTCTGGAAACACCATATATTTT. Protein: CASSLDRRRSGNTIYF.

This sequence joins TRBV11-3 and TRBJ2-5; possible D gene TRBD1, 5 bases. The CDR3 runs 13 residues. Trimming removed 2 bases from V and 5 bases from J, with 9 bases in between. Per germline, CDR1 SGHNT and CDR2 YENEEA. This CDR3 reads CASSLQGIETQYF. The CDR3 nucleotides read TGTGCCAGCAGCTTACAGGGTATCGAGACCCAGTACTTC.

The chain joins TRBV19 to TRBJ2-7; 12 bases agree with TRBD1. Germline CDR1 reads LNHDA; CDR2 reads SQIVND (reference sequence). The CDR3 is 14 residues long. V dropped 6 bases and J dropped 5; count of bases not matched to a gene: 5. Written as DNA, the CDR3 is TGTGCCAGTAGCCGGGACAGGGGGCTCAACGAGCAGTACTTC. Protein: CASSRDRGLNEQYF.

The chain combines TRBV4-1 with TRBJ2-7; 7 positions agree with TRBD2. The germline CDR1 and CDR2 sequences are MGHRA and YSYEKL. This CDR3 is 16 amino acids long. V shed 1 base, J shed 1 base, and the junction held 7 bases outside the gene matches. The CDR3 nucleotides are TGCGCCAGCAGCCAAGGTGGTGGGGGGGGTTCCTACGAGCAGTACTTC. Its protein is CASSQGGGGGSYEQYF.

DNA for the CDR3: TGCGCCAGCAGTGGAGGAGATCTCTATGGCTACACCTTC. Its translation: CASSGGDLYGYTF. The chain links TRBV4-3 to TRBJ1-2; the D is unclear. Between the trimmed V and J ends, which lost 6 bases and 4 bases, there was a span of 12 bases. From germline, CDR1 is LGHNA and CDR2 YSLEER. The CDR3 totals 13 residues.

The V gene is TRBV21-1, the J gene TRBJ2-7; the D segment call TRBD2 is taken from the table without a DNA check. TRBV21-1 is termed a pseudogene. This CDR3 has 14 amino acids. The CDR3 DNA follows: TGTGCCAGACTAGCGGGGGGCCACTCCTACGAGCAGTACTTC. This gives the protein CARLAGGHSYEQYF.

This clone came up once. The V and J genes are TRBV6-1 and TRBJ2-4; tentative D call: TRBD1 (6 bases). Per the germline V gene, CDR1 is MNHNS and CDR2 is SASEGT. This CDR3 has 18 residues. V gave up 2 bases and J gave up 2 bases, with 19 bases separating them. Here the CDR3 reads CASSERGTARTPKNIQYF. CDR3 in DNA: TGTGCCAGCAGTGAAAGGGGGACCGCTCGTACCCCCAAAAACATTCAGTACTTC.

The chain recombines TRBV6-5 with TRBJ2-7, with a tentative D call TRBD2 (5 bases). This CDR3 region has 15 residues. Trimming stripped 2 bases from V and 9 bases from J, with 20 bases between. Looked up from germline, CDR1 is MNHEY and CDR2 is SVGAGI. The CDR3 coding sequence is TGTGCCAGCAGTTACGCCGGACGGCAAGGAGGCGTGCAGTACTTC. Encoded protein: CASSYAGRQGGVQYF.

This chain connects TRBV5-1 to TRBJ2-3; perhaps TRBD2 as D (6 bases). Germline V gene sequence: CDR1 SGHRS, CDR2 YFSETQ. Trimming stripped 5 bases from V and 3 bases from J, with 13 bases between. This CDR3 is 14 amino acids long. In nucleotides, the CDR3 is TGCGCCAGCAGAAGGGACTTCGGGACAGATACGCAGTATTTT. Protein sequence: CASRRDFGTDTQYF.

There are a few counts of this clone. Additional DNA sequences in this sample encode the identical CDR3. This chain links TRBV5-1 with TRBJ2-7; the D gene is possibly TRBD2 (5 bases). CDR1 is SGHRS and CDR2 is YFSETQ in the germline V gene. V lost 0 bases, J lost 3 bases, and 7 bases lay in between. This CDR3 spans 13 amino acids. This CDR3 is CASSLDGDYEQYF. CDR3 sequence (DNA): TGCGCCAGCAGCTTGGACGGGGACTACGAGCAGTACTTC.